These 7 T cell receptor beta chains were all obtained from the same sample, sequenced in a study of blood T cell repertoires in COVID-19. Here immunoSEQ multiplex PCR was the method, and the copy in TCRdb shows in-frame clones only, minus some. This sample yields 200,000 to 300,000 clones, of which approximately 85% are seen a single time; approximately 9% belongs to the top ten. Material: PBMCs or T cells enriched from blood (not recorded which). These receptors all stem from a woman between 45 and 60 years old with acute COVID-19.

This chain connects TRBV2 to TRBJ1-5, with D uncertain. The germline V gene encodes CDR1 SNHLY and CDR2 FYNNEI. The CDR3 totals 12 residues. V was pared by 7 bases and J by 3 bases, with 7 bases between. The CDR3 region has the DNA TGTGCCAGCAAAACAGTCAATCAGCCCCAGCATTTT. This sequence encodes CASKTVNQPQHF.

In DNA, the CDR3 is TGTGCCAGCAGCCGCGGGGCAGGGATGGTAGAGACCCAGTACTTC. Translating gives CASSRGAGMVETQYF. J is TRBJ2-5 and V is TRBV7-2; TRBD2 is a possible D gene (6 bases). This CDR3 is 15 amino acids long. V was trimmed by 5 bases and J by 4 bases, leaving 17 bases between them. The germline CDR1 and CDR2 sequences are SGHTA and FQGNSA.

The table lists this clone with a few counts. The rearrangement joins TRBV28 to TRBJ1-3; TRBD1 matches 9 bases. CDR3 size: 12 residues. The ends lost 9 bases at V and 6 bases at J; junction bases unmatched: 3. Germline-derived CDR1 and CDR2 are MDHEN and SYDVKM. The CDR3 region has the DNA TGTGCCAGACAGGGGGCAGAAAACACCATATATTTT. Its translation: CARQGAENTIYF.

The chain carries TRBV7-2 and TRBJ1-5; 7 bases match TRBD1. The CDR3 runs to 15 residues. The V gene end was trimmed by 2 bases and the J gene end by 5 bases; junction bases not matched to a gene: 6. Per the germline V gene, CDR1 is SGHTA and CDR2 is FQGNSA. CDR3 nucleotides: TGTGCCAGCAGCTTACAGACAGGGCGGGATCAGCCCCAGCATTTT. Translated: CASSLQTGRDQPQHF.

The chain is built from TRBV4-1 and TRBJ1-5, with unresolved D. This CDR3 has 16 residues. Trimming pared 2 bases from V and 5 bases from J, leaving 16 bases between. Germline lookup yields CDR1 MGHRA and CDR2 YSYEKL. The DNA of the CDR3 is TGCGCCAGCAGCCAACTCTACCGGGGAGGTGATCAGCCCCAGCATTTT. Residues: CASSQLYRGGDQPQHF.

The chain carries TRBV9 and TRBJ2-7; 10 bases are shared with TRBD2. In germline, CDR1 is SGDLS, CDR2 YYNGEE. The V gene end was trimmed by 0 bases and the J gene end by 0 bases; junction bases not matched to a gene: 9. The CDR3 totals 18 residues. CDR3 loop: CASSVAPSGGKISYEQYF. CDR3 sequence (DNA): TGTGCCAGCAGCGTAGCGCCTAGCGGGGGCAAAATCTCCTACGAGCAGTACTTC.

The rearrangement uses TRBV4-2 and TRBJ1-3; D gene uncertain. V lost 1 base to trimming and J lost 0 bases, with 7 bases between them. This CDR3 spans 15 amino acids. The germline gives CDR1 LGHNA, CDR2 YNFKEQ. The CDR3 nucleotides are TGTGCCAGCAGCCAAGGATCGAGCTCTGGAAACACCATATATTTT. This translates into CASSQGSSSGNTIYF.